This is a list of T cell receptor beta chains from one sample in a study of naive and memory T cell subsets. TCRdb redid the calling of the UMI-ligation and nested PCR reads with MiXCR, one entry per CDR3 protein. The sample comprises over 110,000 distinct CDR3 sequences, around 21% of which are singletons, and about 0.63% rests with the top ten. The sample was naive CD8+ T cells from blood. These TCRs come from a human donor in good health. CDR3s include the opening cysteine and the closing phenylalanine or tryptophan. A D gene is named only where the DNA matches it firmly. Rows may omit the clone size; those that give it use once, few, many or a size class.

TRBV13	.	15	.	TRBJ1-3	TGTGCCAGCAGCTCCGACAGGTACTCTGGAAACACCATATATTTT	CASSSDRYSGNTIYF
TRBV20-1	.	15	.	TRBJ2-7	TGCAGTGCGGAAGATGGAGGAAGTAGGTCCTACGAGCAGTACTTC	CSAEDGGSRSYEQYF
TRBV7-6	.	16	TRBD1	TRBJ2-7	TGTGCCAGCAGCTTAGGGGCCGGGACAGCTTTCGACGAGCAGTACTTC	CASSLGAGTAFDEQYF
TRBV12-3/TRBV12-4	few	13	TRBD2	TRBJ2-1	TGTGCCAGCTGGACTAGCGGGAGTAATGAGCAGTTCTTC	CASWTSGSNEQFF
TRBV12-3/TRBV12-4	few	15	TRBD2	TRBJ2-1	TGTGCCAGCAGGACAACGGGAGGGCCCGCGAGTGAGCAGTTCTTC	CASRTTGGPASEQFF
TRBV25-1	.	15	TRBD2	TRBJ2-1	TGTGCCAGCAGTGAACGGGCGGGAGTAAGGAATGAGCAGTTCTTC	CASSERAGVRNEQFF
TRBV2	.	14	.	TRBJ2-1	TGTGCCAGCAGGAGACATGGTGGGTACAATGAGCAGTTCTTC	CASRRHGGYNEQFF
TRBV28	few	15	.	TRBJ2-7	TGTGCCAGCATGGAGGTACAGGGAAAGCTCTACGAGCAGTACTTC	CASMEVQGKLYEQYF
TRBV5-1	.	17	TRBD1	TRBJ2-1	TGCGCCAGCAGCCTTCGGCCAGGACAGGGTACCTACAATGAGCAGTTCTTC	CASSLRPGQGTYNEQFF
TRBV7-9	few	17	.	TRBJ1-1	TGTGCCAGCAGCTCGCTAATCCTGACAGGCGGCGGCACTGAAGCTTTCTTT	CASSSLILTGGGTEAFF
TRBV28	.	15	TRBD2	TRBJ2-7	TGTGCCAGCAGACTGCGACTAGCGCTAGCTTACGAGCAGTACTTC	CASRLRLALAYEQYF
TRBV29-1	.	16	TRBD1	TRBJ1-2	TGCAGCGTTGAAGCACCCTGGGACAGCTCTAACTATGGCTACACCTTC	CSVEAPWDSSNYGYTF
TRBV9	few	14	.	TRBJ2-5	TGTGCCAGCAGCGTAGGATCCGTTGTGGAGACCCAGTACTTC	CASSVGSVVETQYF
TRBV28	.	13	.	TRBJ2-7	TGTGCCAGTCTCGGTCCCCCAGACTACGAGCAGTACTTC	CASLGPPDYEQYF
TRBV12-3/TRBV12-4	many	12	.	TRBJ1-1	TGTGCCAGCAGCCCCGGTGGCACTGAAGCTTTCTTT	CASSPGGTEAFF
TRBV4-1	few	14	.	TRBJ2-5	TGCGCCAGCAGCCAAGGACAATTACAAGAGACCCAGTACTTC	CASSQGQLQETQYF
TRBV7-9	.	17	.	TRBJ1-5	TGTGCCAGCAGCTTAGCGTCGGCCGATCAAACCAATCAGCCCCAGCATTTT	CASSLASADQTNQPQHF
TRBV5-5	few	14	.	TRBJ2-3	TGTGCCAGCAGCTTGACAGGGCAGGCAGATACGCAGTATTTT	CASSLTGQADTQYF
TRBV28	.	14	.	TRBJ2-6	TGTGCCAGCAGTCCGACTTCTGGGGCCAACGTCCTGACTTTC	CASSPTSGANVLTF
TRBV18	once	19	TRBD2	TRBJ2-3	TGTGCCAGCTCACCACCTGAACATTCTAGCGGGAGGTCTACAGATACGCAGTATTTT	CASSPPEHSSGRSTDTQYF
TRBV9	many	14	TRBD1	TRBJ2-7	TGTGCCAGCAGCGGAACAGGGGGCTCCTACGAGCAGTACTTC	CASSGTGGSYEQYF
TRBV15	few	14	.	TRBJ1-1	TGTGCCACCAGCCCGCGGGGAGGAGTGACTGAAGCTTTCTTT	CATSPRGGVTEAFF
TRBV28	once	13	.	TRBJ2-7	TGTGCCAGCAGTTTTACAGACCTTAGGGAGCAGTACTTC	CASSFTDLREQYF
TRBV11-1	few	17	TRBD2	TRBJ2-7	TGTGCCAGCAGCGCCCTCATGGGACTAGCGGTTTCCTACGAGCAGTACTTC	CASSALMGLAVSYEQYF
TRBV10-1	few	14	.	TRBJ2-7	TGCGCCAGCAGTGGACCGGGTTATCCGTTCGAGCAGTACTTC	CASSGPGYPFEQYF
TRBV3-1	once	14	.	TRBJ2-5	TGTGCCAGCAGCCAAGAGTCCCCCCCCGAGACCCAGTACTTC	CASSQESPPETQYF
TRBV4-3	few	14	.	TRBJ2-1	TGCGCCAGCAGCCAAGTGGAAGGGGTGGATGAGCAGTTCTTC	CASSQVEGVDEQFF
TRBV7-8	.	14	TRBD2	TRBJ2-7	TGTGCCAGCAGCCGGGGGCTAGCGGGCTACGAGCAGTACTTC	CASSRGLAGYEQYF
TRBV5-1	.	17	TRBD1	TRBJ2-7	TGCGCCAGCAGCTGGAGAGAGAACAGGGGGAATTCCTACGAGCAGTACTTC	CASSWRENRGNSYEQYF
TRBV4-2	.	13	.	TRBJ1-4	TGTGCCAGCAGCCAAGTCAGGGATGAAAAACTGTTTTTT	CASSQVRDEKLFF
TRBV29-1	.	18	TRBD2	TRBJ2-1	TGCAGCGTTGGGGGAGGGACTAGCGGGAGCTTTTCCTACAATGAGCAGTTCTTC	CSVGGGTSGSFSYNEQFF
TRBV4-3	.	14	.	TRBJ2-7	TGCGCCAGCAGCCAAGATAAAGGTAACTACGAGCAGTACTTC	CASSQDKGNYEQYF
TRBV27	.	14	TRBD1	TRBJ1-1	TGTGCCAGCACCTCAGGGGGAGGGAACACTGAAGCTTTCTTT	CASTSGGGNTEAFF
TRBV7-9	few	16	TRBD1	TRBJ1-1	TGTGCCAGCAGCTTAGGGGCGGACAGGGGAGACACTGAAGCTTTCTTT	CASSLGADRGDTEAFF
TRBV5-1	few	14	.	TRBJ1-1	TGCGCCAGCAGCTTTTACGGGGGGAACACTGAAGCTTTCTTT	CASSFYGGNTEAFF
TRBV5-1	.	13	.	TRBJ2-3	TGCGCCAGCAGCTTGACAGAGGGAGATACGCAGTATTTT	CASSLTEGDTQYF
TRBV4-1	.	15	TRBD1	TRBJ2-7	TGCGCCAGCAGCCTCGAAAGGACAGGGACCTACGAGCAGTACTTC	CASSLERTGTYEQYF
TRBV12-3/TRBV12-4	.	14	.	TRBJ1-2	TGTGCCAGCAGTTCTTCCCCTGAATGGTATGGCTACACCTTC	CASSSSPEWYGYTF
TRBV13	.	13	.	TRBJ1-2	TGTGCCAGCAGCCCCTACAGGGAAAATGGCTACACCTTC	CASSPYRENGYTF
TRBV13	.	19	TRBD1	TRBJ2-1	TGTGCCAGCAGCCCAGAAGGGACAGGGGGCCCCGGGCCCTACAATGAGCAGTTCTTC	CASSPEGTGGPGPYNEQFF
TRBV9	many	13	.	TRBJ2-5	TGTGCCAGCAGCCCCCGGACAGAAGAGACCCAGTACTTC	CASSPRTEETQYF
TRBV4-1	few	15	TRBD2	TRBJ2-7	TGCGCCAGCAGCCAAGGGGGGGGGATGGACTACGAGCAGTACTTC	CASSQGGGMDYEQYF
TRBV28	few	18	.	TRBJ1-5	TGTGCCAGCAGTTTACCTTGGGGCAGACTAAATAGCAATCAGCCCCAGCATTTT	CASSLPWGRLNSNQPQHF
TRBV2	.	15	TRBD1	TRBJ2-1	TGTGCCAGCAACATACAGCCGACAGGGTCAAATGAGCAGTTCTTC	CASNIQPTGSNEQFF
TRBV28	few	15	TRBD2	TRBJ2-3	TGTGCCAGCAGTTTTGCGGGAGACGGCACAGATACGCAGTATTTT	CASSFAGDGTDTQYF
TRBV7-8	.	15	.	TRBJ2-3	TGTGCCAGCAGCTTAGGGGTGGGAAGCACAGATACGCAGTATTTT	CASSLGVGSTDTQYF